The 31 T cell receptor beta chains given below trace back to one sample, sequenced in a study of T cell repertoires in cytomegalovirus infection. TCRdb processed the reads anew with MiXCR; each CDR3 protein has one entry. The sample yields a few hundred thousand distinct CDR3 sequences, less than 25% seen once. Their antigens are not known. The material was cultured PBMCs, obtained from culture after CMV antigen stimulation. These TCRs come from a human donor in good health (CMV status not recorded). Some clones in this sample may be carry-over from other donors' samples.

This clonotype was seen a few times. The chain is built from TRBV3-1 and TRBJ1-1, with 10 bases fitting TRBD1. After removal of 0 bases from V and 1 base from J, the junction contained 11 bases not matched to a gene. This CDR3 has 19 residues. The V gene's germline CDR1 is LGHDT and CDR2 YNNKEL (reference sequence). The CDR3: CASSQDLRTGGLWNTEAFF. In nucleotides, the CDR3 is TGTGCCAGCAGCCAAGACCTCAGGACAGGGGGTCTATGGAACACTGAAGCTTTCTTT.

The CDR3 region is CSASIGRAYNEQFF. The CDR3, as DNA: TGCAGTGCTAGCATCGGGAGGGCCTACAATGAGCAGTTCTTC. The chain combines TRBV20-1 with TRBJ2-1; 8 positions agree with TRBD2. The CDR3 runs 14 residues. In germline, CDR1 is DFQATT, CDR2 SNEGSKA (reference sequence). V gave up 3 bases and J gave up 2 bases; unmatched junction bases: 3.

This clonotype has a handful of counts. The genes are TRBV11-3 and TRBJ2-3; the D gene could be TRBD1 or TRBD2 (6 bases each). Germline CDR1 SGHNT, CDR2 YENEEA. The CDR3 consists of 16 residues. With 4 bases removed from V and 2 bases from J, the gap between germline ends came to 16 bases. The CDR3 loop is CASSSRAGDFTDTQYF. The CDR3 DNA is TGTGCCAGCAGCTCCCGGGCAGGGGACTTCACAGATACGCAGTATTTT.

The chain couples TRBV19 to TRBJ2-4, with TRBD1 identical over 7 bases. The CDR3 sequence is 13 residues long. Germline lookup yields CDR1 LNHDA and CDR2 SQIVND (reference sequence). V gave up 5 bases and J gave up 6 bases; unmatched junction bases: 4. The CDR3 DNA sequence: TGTGCCAGTAGTTCCGGGACAGTAAACATTCAGTACTTC. Translated, it gives CASSSGTVNIQYF.

This clonotype was counted between two and nine times. The chain is built from TRBV7-2 and TRBJ2-1; D is ambiguous. CDR1 and CDR2 from the germline V gene are SGHTA and FQGNSA. The CDR3 loop spans 14 amino acids. V was trimmed by 5 bases and J by 7 bases, leaving 15 bases between them. Here the CDR3 reads CASSLQDVRNEQFF. CDR3 coding DNA: TGTGCCAGCAGCCTTCAAGATGTTAGGAATGAGCAGTTCTTC.

Regarding this clonotype: It may be a read error: a sequence one base away is much more abundant. This chain uses TRBV7-2 with TRBJ2-2; 8 bases line up with TRBD2. The CDR3 extends over 16 amino acids. V gave up 5 bases and J gave up 2 bases; unmatched junction bases: 7. Germline V lookup: CDR1 SGHTA, CDR2 FQGNSA. CDR3 DNA: TGTACCAGCAGCCCGCGACTAGCGCAAAACACCGGGGAGCTGTTTTTT. Translating it yields CTSSPRLAQNTGELFF.

The sample holds many counts of this clonotype. CDR3 region: CASSLGVSGSEQFF. CDR3 bases: TGTGCCAGCAGCTTAGGGGTTAGCGGGAGTGAGCAGTTCTTC. The chain is built from TRBV7-2 and TRBJ2-1; TRBD2 agrees at 9 bases. V lost 1 base and J lost 9; bases outside the gene matches: 4. The V gene's germline CDR1 is SGHTA and CDR2 FQGNSA. There are 14 residues in the CDR3.

This clonotype has only one observation. The chain is built from TRBV15 and TRBJ1-6; 7 nucleotides align to TRBD1. The CDR3 length is 14 residues. CDR1 is LNHNV, CDR2 YYDKDF, per germline (reference sequence). V shed 4 bases, J shed 8 bases, and the junction held 5 bases outside the gene matches. CDR3 nucleotide sequence: TGTGCCACCAGCAACGGACAGGCGCATTCACCCCTCCACTTT. Its translation is CATSNGQAHSPLHF.

This clonotype was detected many times. The rearrangement uses TRBV12-3 or TRBV12-4 and TRBJ2-5; a possible D gene is TRBD1 (6 bases). V lost 5 bases and J lost 2, with 15 bases in between. The CDR3 is 15 residues long. CDR3 nucleotide sequence: TGTGCCAGCAGTATTAGGGGGAGCCCACAAGAGACCCAGTACTTC. The encoded protein is CASSIRGSPQETQYF.

This clonotype was detected a few times. The chain joins TRBV7-8 to TRBJ2-1; TRBD2 aligns across 15 bases. The V segment lost 2 bases and the J segment 9 bases; nucleotides outside the gene matches: 5. The CDR3 runs to 16 residues. Germline V gene data show CDR1 as SGHVS and CDR2 as FQNEAQ. The CDR3 spells CASSLPGLAGGREQFF. The CDR3 DNA reads TGTGCCAGCAGCTTACCCGGACTAGCGGGGGGGCGTGAGCAGTTCTTC.

V is TRBV19 and J is TRBJ2-3; D remains ambiguous. Germline V gene lookup returns CDR1 LNHDA and CDR2 SQIVND (reference sequence). The V and J ends lost 6 bases and 1 base respectively, with 11 bases between them. The CDR3 covers 14 residues. CDR3 in amino acids: CASSIWDGTDTQYF. The CDR3 DNA reads TGTGCCAGTAGCATATGGGATGGCACAGATACGCAGTATTTT.

The chain has TRBV6-6 and TRBJ2-7; D may be TRBD1 (5 bases). Per the germline V gene, CDR1 is MNHNY and CDR2 is SVGAGI (reference sequence). Trimming stripped 6 bases from V and 0 bases from J, with 9 bases between. The CDR3 is 13 amino acids. The CDR3 here is CASSKQVSYEQYF. CDR3 sequence (DNA): TGTGCCAGCAGCAAACAGGTCTCCTACGAGCAGTACTTC.

There are many counts of this clonotype. V gene TRBV7-2 combines with J gene TRBJ2-5; 11 positions match TRBD2. V lost 1 base to trimming and J lost 3 bases; unmatched junction nucleotides: 1. CDR3 length: 15 residues. The germline V gene has CDR1 SGHTA and CDR2 FQGNSA. CDR3 nucleotides: TGTGCCAGCAGCTTAGGGGGACTAGCGGAAGAGACCCAGTACTTC. Translating it yields CASSLGGLAEETQYF.

The chain joins TRBV10-3 to TRBJ1-3; maybe TRBD1 (6 bases). The germline gives CDR1 ENHRY, CDR2 SYGVKD. The CDR3 runs to 14 residues. Trimming removed 6 bases at V and 2 bases at J, with 11 bases between. The DNA of the CDR3 is TGTGCCATCAGCGAGCAGGGGACTGGAAACACCATATATTTT. This encodes CAISEQGTGNTIYF.

This chain connects TRBV5-1 to TRBJ2-1; TRBD2 might be the D (6 bases). There are 14 residues in the CDR3. Trimming cost V 7 bases and J 9 bases, with 20 bases left between them. The V gene's germline CDR1 is SGHRS and CDR2 YFSETQ. The CDR3 protein is CASLGGGSLVEQFF. CDR3 nucleotide sequence: TGCGCCAGCCTTGGCGGAGGGTCGCTTGTTGAGCAGTTCTTC.

The chain couples TRBV19 to TRBJ2-1, with D possibly TRBD2 on 6 matching bases. The CDR3 totals 15 residues. V shed 6 bases and J shed 0 bases, with 12 bases lying between them. CDR1 and CDR2 from the germline V gene are LNHDA and SQIVND (reference sequence). CDR3 DNA: TGTGCCAGTAGCCAAATCGGGAGCTCCTACAATGAGCAGTTCTTC. Amino acids: CASSQIGSSYNEQFF.

This clonotype has at least ten counts. The rearrangement links TRBV7-9 to TRBJ2-5; D ambiguous. The CDR3 spans 15 residues. Trimming shortened V by 3 bases and J by 5 bases, and 16 bases separated the two germline ends. Germline V CDR1 and CDR2: SEHNR, FQNEAQ (reference sequence). The CDR3 protein is CASSFGGSGEETQYF. DNA of the CDR3: TGTGCCAGCAGCTTTGGTGGGTCAGGAGAGGAGACCCAGTACTTC.

This clonotype was counted only a few times. The V gene is TRBV12-5, the J gene TRBJ2-1, with D possibly being TRBD2 (6 bases). The V gene's germline CDR1 is LGHNT and CDR2 FRNRAP. V lost 5 bases and J 9 bases, leaving 26 bases between the germline ends. This CDR3 spans 17 amino acids. The CDR3 here is CASGPTSIGPPQSEQFF. In DNA, the CDR3 is TGTGCTAGTGGTCCAACTAGCATCGGACCTCCACAATCTGAGCAGTTCTTC.

This clonotype was observed at least ten times. V gene TRBV6-1 combines with J gene TRBJ1-2, with TRBD1 as a possible D gene (5 bases). CDR3 length equals 14 residues. The V and J ends lost 7 bases and 3 bases respectively, with 15 bases between them. Germline V lookup: CDR1 MNHNS, CDR2 SASEGT. The CDR3 DNA reads as TGTGCCAGCACTAGGATGCGGGGGGACTATGGCTACACCTTC. Protein sequence: CASTRMRGDYGYTF.

The chain employs TRBV14 and TRBJ1-4, with D uncertain. The CDR3 runs to 16 residues. The V end lost 0 bases, the J end lost 0 bases, and 8 bases lay between the germline ends. The germline V gene encodes CDR1 SGHDN and CDR2 FVKESK. CDR3 sequence reads: CASSQEQEPTNEKLFF. The CDR3 DNA reads TGTGCCAGCAGCCAAGAGCAGGAACCAACTAATGAAAAACTGTTTTTT.

The chain is built from TRBV11-2 and TRBJ2-1; possibly TRBD2 for D (5 bases). This CDR3 has 16 amino acids. Germline V gene data show CDR1 as SGHAT and CDR2 as FQNNGV. The ends were cut back, 5 bases at V and 4 bases at J, with 18 bases in the middle. CDR3 in DNA: TGTGCCAGCAGCCCCGTTGAGGGTGGTTCTTACAATGAGCAGTTCTTC. Translation: CASSPVEGGSYNEQFF.

The J gene is TRBJ2-3, the V gene TRBV7-2, with 10 bases matching TRBD2. This CDR3 comprises 15 residues. Germline V gives CDR1 SGHTA, CDR2 FQGNSA. Trimming removed 5 bases from V and 2 bases from J; junction bases left unmatched: 4. The CDR3 spells CASSPLAGLTDTQYF. The CDR3 DNA follows: TGTGCCAGCAGCCCACTAGCGGGGCTCACAGATACGCAGTATTTT.

The chain carries TRBV5-6 and TRBJ2-5, with a tentative D call TRBD1 (6 bases). The V end was cut by 2 bases, the J end by 5 bases, with 16 bases between. The CDR3 consists of 15 residues. Germline assignment: CDR1 SGHDT and CDR2 YYEEEE. In DNA form, the CDR3 reads TGTGCCAGCAGCTTCGTTACCAGGGGACGGGAGACCCAGTACTTC. Translated, it gives CASSFVTRGRETQYF. The full variable domain, with the rest looked up from reference TRBV5-6 and TRBJ2-5, is DAGVTQSPTHLIKTRGQQVTLRCSPKSGHDTVSWYQQALGQGPQFIFQYYEEEERQRGNFPDRFSGHQFPNYSSELNVNALLLGDSALYLCASSFVTRGRETQYFGPGTRLLVL.

The chain has TRBV19 and TRBJ2-7, with D possibly matching TRBD1 (6 bases). The CDR3 is 13 residues long. The V gene's germline CDR1 is LNHDA and CDR2 SQIVND (reference sequence). Between the trimmed V and J ends, which lost 5 bases and 5 bases, there was a span of 13 bases. As DNA, the CDR3 is TGTGCCAGTAGTCGCACCAGGGGCCACGAGCAGTACTTC. This sequence encodes CASSRTRGHEQYF.

This clonotype was found many times. This chain joins TRBV7-9 and TRBJ2-1, with D perhaps matching TRBD2 (6 bases). Germline-derived CDR1 and CDR2 are SEHNR and FQNEAQ (reference sequence). The CDR3 consists of 17 residues. The germline V and J ends were trimmed by 5 bases and 0 bases, with 17 bases remaining between them. CDR3 in amino acids: CASSPRDLHYSYNEQFF. Here the CDR3 DNA reads TGTGCCAGCAGCCCGCGGGATCTGCATTACTCCTACAATGAGCAGTTCTTC.

This clonotype showed up many times. The rearrangement uses TRBV7-6 and TRBJ2-1; D ambiguous. Germline values: CDR1 SGHVS, CDR2 FNYEAQ. Trimming stripped 1 base from V and 0 bases from J, with 10 bases between. The CDR3 loop spans 16 amino acids. The CDR3 reads CASSLVSESSYNEQFF. In DNA form, the CDR3 reads TGTGCCAGCAGCTTAGTGTCTGAGAGCTCCTACAATGAGCAGTTCTTC.

The chain couples TRBV29-1 to TRBJ2-1; 11 positions agree with TRBD2. CDR1 and CDR2 (germline): SQVTM, ANQGSEA. The CDR3 length is 14 residues. Trimming at V came to 7 bases and at J to 3 bases, leaving 5 bases not matched to a gene. CDR3 DNA sequence: TGCAGCGGAGCCCTAGCGGGAGGCTACAATGAGCAGTTCTTC. It is translated as CSGALAGGYNEQFF.

This clonotype was observed many times. The chain uses TRBV6-2 or TRBV6-3 and TRBJ2-1; D is possibly TRBD2 (6 bases). The CDR3 has 17 amino acids. V dropped 7 bases and J dropped 6 bases, with 25 bases sitting between them. Germline V gene data show CDR1 as MNHEY and CDR2 as SVGEGT. The CDR3 reads CASTPPTGTGRGNEQFF. In nucleotides, the CDR3 is TGTGCCAGCACCCCTCCGACCGGGACTGGACGGGGCAATGAGCAGTTCTTC.

There are many counts of this clonotype. The J gene is TRBJ2-5, the V gene TRBV7-2; 10 bases are shared with TRBD2. The CDR3 loop spans 16 amino acids. The germline V gene has CDR1 SGHTA and CDR2 FQGNSA. The junction had 7 bases not matched to a gene; V was cut back by 3 bases and J by 3 bases. As DNA, the CDR3 is TGTGCCAGCAGCTTCGGAGCGGGAGGGCTTGAAGAGACCCAGTACTTC. Protein: CASSFGAGGLEETQYF.

The rearrangement links TRBV15 to TRBJ2-1, with D perhaps matching TRBD2 (5 bases). Trimming took off 1 base at V and 12 bases at J, with 13 bases between the two ends. The germline V gene has CDR1 LNHNV and CDR2 YYDKDF (reference sequence). The CDR3 covers 13 residues. The DNA for the CDR3 is TGTGCCACCAGCAGAGCGGGGTTTTCTCCGCAGTTCTTC. Translation gives CATSRAGFSPQFF. Drawing the rest from reference TRBV15 and TRBJ2-1, the complete variable domain is DAMVIQNPRYQVTQFGKPVTLSCSQTLNHNVMYWYQQKSSQAPKLLFHYYDKDFNNEADTPDNFQSRRPNTSFCFLDIRSPGLGDTAMYLCATSRAGFSPQFFGPGTRLTVL.

This clonotype appeared a few times. This rearrangement joins TRBV6-2 or TRBV6-3 to TRBJ2-7; D might be TRBD2 (6 bases). V was clipped by 6 bases and J by 1 base, with 13 bases between them. Germline lookup yields CDR1 MNHEY and CDR2 SVGEGT. The CDR3 totals 14 residues. The CDR3 DNA reads as TGTGCCAGCAGCCACTGGGACTTTTCCTACGAGCAGTACTTC. Translated, it gives CASSHWDFSYEQYF.